A single sample gave rise to the 22 T cell receptor beta chains below, sequenced in a study of T cells in Graves' hyperthyroidism and ophthalmopathy. Authors of the study amplified TCR beta CDR3 regions from RNA transcripts. The study used the HTBI primer set for a first-round RT-PCR of the TCR CDR3. TCRdb reanalysed the multiplex PCR reads using MiXCR and keeps one entry per CDR3 protein. The sample lists a few hundred thousand distinct CDR3 sequences, roughly a fifth seen once, with roughly 40% in the top ten. Sequencing input: blood. All receptors come from a man in his fifties or sixties with Graves' ophthalmopathy.

In this sample, this clonotype turned up many times. The chain couples TRBV5-1 to TRBJ2-7; 11 nucleotides line up with TRBD1. V dropped 4 bases and J dropped 2; count of bases not matched to a gene: 5. The CDR3 loop spans 15 amino acids. Germline-derived CDR1 and CDR2 are SGHRS and YFSETQ. The CDR3 bases are TGCGCCAGCAGCGGGGGACAGGGGGGGACCTACGAGCAGTACTTC. Amino acids: CASSGGQGGTYEQYF.

In this sample, this clonotype turned up many times. The gene calls are TRBV18 and TRBJ1-2, with a possible D match to TRBD1 (6 bases). The germline V gene encodes CDR1 KGHSH and CDR2 LQKENI. There are 12 residues in the CDR3. Between the trimmed V and J ends, which lost 6 bases and 6 bases, there was a span of 11 bases. The CDR3 nucleotides read TGTGCCAGCTCGGACCCAGGGGATGGCTACACCTTC. It encodes CASSDPGDGYTF.

The gene calls are TRBV6-9 and TRBJ2-7; perhaps D is TRBD1 or TRBD2 (7 bases each). The CDR3 contains 14 residues. The ends were cut back, 3 bases at V and 5 bases at J, with 14 bases in the middle. The germline gives CDR1 MNHGY, CDR2 SVAAGI. CDR3 residues: CASSYQGGSDEQYF. DNA for the CDR3: TGTGCCAGCAGTTACCAGGGGGGGTCGGACGAGCAGTACTTC.

CDR3 sequence (DNA): TGTGCCAGCAAGCGGGAGTCCTACAATGAGCAGTTCTTC. Translating gives CASKRESYNEQFF. The V and J genes are TRBV12-3 or TRBV12-4 and TRBJ2-1; 8 bases match TRBD2. The CDR3 extends over 13 amino acids. V lost 7 bases and J lost 1; bases outside the gene matches: 0.

In this sample, this clonotype turned up many times. This rearrangement joins TRBV2 to TRBJ2-2, with TRBD2 identical over 13 bases. CDR1 and CDR2 from the germline V gene are SNHLY and FYNNEI. V lost 4 bases to trimming and J lost 4 bases; unmatched junction nucleotides: 3. The CDR3 is made up of 16 amino acids. The CDR3 sequence: CASSGTSGSLTGELFF. The DNA of the CDR3 is TGTGCCAGCAGTGGGACTAGCGGGAGTCTCACCGGGGAGCTGTTTTTT.

The rearrangement uses TRBV7-9 and TRBJ2-1; 14 positions match TRBD2. This CDR3 comprises 16 residues. After removal of 4 bases from V and 11 bases from J, the junction contained 10 bases not matched to a gene. Germline V gene sequence: CDR1 SEHNR, CDR2 FQNEAQ (reference sequence). CDR3 sequence reads: CASSWGLAGARGQQFF. CDR3 bases: TGTGCCAGCAGCTGGGGACTAGCGGGAGCCCGGGGACAGCAGTTCTTC.

This clonotype was observed at least ten times. Here the CDR3 DNA reads TGTGCCAGCAGTCTAGATGGGGCCTGGGACCAGCCCCAGCATTTT. It is translated as CASSLDGAWDQPQHF. The rearrangement links TRBV2 to TRBJ1-5; D possibly corresponds to TRBD1 (5 bases). The V end lost 5 bases, the J end lost 7 bases, and 18 bases lay between the germline ends. Germline-derived CDR1 and CDR2 are SNHLY and FYNNEI. The CDR3 runs 15 residues.

V is TRBV12-3 or TRBV12-4 and J is TRBJ2-7; D is perhaps TRBD2 (6 bases). The CDR3 is 15 amino acids. V was trimmed by 6 bases and J by 6 bases, leaving 21 bases between them. As DNA, the CDR3 is TGTGCCAGCAGCTTTACTAGCTTGGGGTTAGGCGAGCAGTACTTC. As protein: CASSFTSLGLGEQYF.

In this sample, this clonotype turned up many times. The gene calls are TRBV19 and TRBJ2-3; 12 bases match TRBD2. The CDR3 loop spans 17 amino acids. From germline, CDR1 is LNHDA and CDR2 SQIVND (reference sequence). V shed 7 bases, J shed 4 bases, and the junction held 12 bases outside the gene matches. The CDR3 region has the DNA TGTGCCAGTACCATGTCCGAGGCTAGCGGGAGGGCAGATACGCAGTATTTT. This sequence encodes CASTMSEASGRADTQYF.

This clonotype was detected only a few times. The V gene is TRBV6-1, the J gene TRBJ2-1; 9 bases agree with TRBD1. V lost 7 bases, J lost 1 base, and 8 bases stayed unmatched. CDR1 MNHNS and CDR2 SASEGT come from the germline V gene. The CDR3 extends over 16 amino acids. CDR3 DNA: TGTGCCAGCATTCCACGGGGACAGGGATCCTACAATGAGCAGTTCTTC. This encodes CASIPRGQGSYNEQFF.

The chain links TRBV20-1 to TRBJ1-6, with D hard to call. With 6 bases removed from V and 6 bases from J, the gap between germline ends came to 12 bases. Germline CDR1 reads DFQATT; CDR2 reads SNEGSKA (reference sequence). This CDR3 is built from 13 residues. CDR3 loop: CSAADSSNSPLHF. The CDR3, as DNA: TGCAGTGCGGCCGACTCAAGTAATTCACCCCTCCACTTT.

This clonotype has just a few counts. The rearrangement links TRBV7-2 to TRBJ2-2, with TRBD1 matching 7 bases. V shed 3 bases and J 6 bases; nucleotides not matched to a gene: 16. Per germline, CDR1 SGHTA and CDR2 FQGNSA. The CDR3 extends over 18 amino acids. The CDR3 sequence: CASSFNPPGRGRAGELFF. The CDR3 region has the DNA TGTGCCAGCAGCTTTAATCCCCCGGGCAGGGGGAGAGCCGGGGAGCTGTTTTTT.

The chain recombines TRBV12-3 or TRBV12-4 with TRBJ2-3, with 10 nucleotides matching TRBD2. V shed 6 bases and J 2 bases; nucleotides not matched to a gene: 14. The CDR3 is 18 amino acids. CDR3 residues: CASSLGLAAPGPTDTQYF. The CDR3 DNA reads TGTGCCAGCAGCCTAGGACTAGCGGCCCCTGGCCCCACAGATACGCAGTATTTT.

This clonotype was recorded many times. The J gene is TRBJ2-1, the V gene TRBV7-2, with 8 bases lining up with TRBD2. This CDR3 is 14 amino acids long. After removal of 5 bases from V and 9 bases from J, the junction contained 9 bases not matched to a gene. The V gene's germline CDR1 is SGHTA and CDR2 FQGNSA. This chain's CDR3 is CASSMSGSGSEQFF. As DNA, the CDR3 is TGTGCCAGCAGCATGAGCGGGAGCGGCAGTGAGCAGTTCTTC.

This clonotype appeared many times. The chain is built from TRBV30 and TRBJ1-1; TRBD1 is a possible D gene (5 bases). Germline V gene data show CDR1 as GTSNPN and CDR2 as SVGIG (reference sequence). This CDR3 has 14 residues. Deletions cut 8 bases from V and 3 bases from J, with 19 bases between. CDR3 sequence reads: CAAWRARADTEAFF. CDR3 DNA: TGTGCCGCCTGGCGGGCCAGGGCGGACACTGAAGCTTTCTTT.

V and J are TRBV28 and TRBJ2-2; a possible D gene is TRBD1 (6 bases). V lost 8 bases and J 6 bases, leaving 13 bases between the germline ends. The CDR3 contains 13 residues. CDR1 and CDR2 (germline): MDHEN, SYDVKM. The CDR3 coding sequence is TGTGCCAGCCTAAAGACAGGCCCCGGGGAGCTGTTTTTT. Its translation is CASLKTGPGELFF.

This clonotype was observed at least ten times. The chain carries TRBV30 and TRBJ2-1, with D perhaps matching TRBD2 (5 bases). With 0 bases removed from V and 2 bases from J, the gap between germline ends came to 14 bases. Germline V gene sequence: CDR1 GTSNPN, CDR2 SVGIG (reference sequence). This CDR3 spans 16 amino acids. The CDR3 nucleotides are TGTGCCTGGAGTGTAAGGTCTAGCCGAACCTACAATGAGCAGTTCTTC. Amino acids: CAWSVRSSRTYNEQFF.

This clonotype was counted many times. The V and J genes are TRBV7-9 and TRBJ2-7, with 8 bases identical to TRBD2. From germline, CDR1 is SEHNR and CDR2 FQNEAQ (reference sequence). V trimming: 3 bases; J trimming: 8 bases; junction bases outside the gene matches: 9. The CDR3 is made up of 14 amino acids. In DNA, the CDR3 is TGTGCCAGCAGCTTCGATGCGGGAGGTGGGAAGCAGTACTTC. Translating gives CASSFDAGGGKQYF. Full variable domain (remainder filled in from reference TRBV7-9 and TRBJ2-7): DTGVSQNPRHKITKRGQNVTFRCDPISEHNRLYWYRQTLGQGPEFLTYFQNEAQLEKSRLLSDRFSAERPKGSFSTLEIQRTEQGDSAMYLCASSFDAGGGKQYFGPGTRLTVT.

The rearrangement uses TRBV6-1 and TRBJ1-1; 8 bases match TRBD1. Per germline, CDR1 MNHNS and CDR2 SASEGT. The V segment lost 6 bases and the J segment 1 base; nucleotides outside the gene matches: 13. CDR3 length: 17 residues. The CDR3 here is CASRHRGKGLQNTEAFF. The CDR3 nucleotides are TGTGCCAGCAGACACAGGGGGAAAGGGTTACAGAACACTGAAGCTTTCTTT.

This clonotype was observed a handful of times. The chain has TRBV29-1 and TRBJ2-7; 9 bases are shared with TRBD1. CDR3 length equals 12 residues. V dropped 5 bases and J dropped 6; count of bases not matched to a gene: 5. CDR1 and CDR2 from the germline V gene are SQVTM and ANQGSEA. The CDR3 here is CSVLTQGAEQYF. In nucleotides, the CDR3 is TGCAGCGTTCTAACACAGGGGGCCGAGCAGTACTTC.

The table lists this clonotype with many counts. The chain joins TRBV5-1 to TRBJ2-1; TRBD1 matches at 10 bases. Germline V gene data show CDR1 as SGHRS and CDR2 as YFSETQ. The V gene end was trimmed by 0 bases and the J gene end by 4 bases; junction bases not matched to a gene: 7. This CDR3 region has 17 residues. The CDR3 DNA reads as TGCGCCAGCAGCTTGGACCCTGACAGGGGGCAGTACAATGAGCAGTTCTTC. This translates into CASSLDPDRGQYNEQFF.

This clonotype was counted ten times or more. The chain carries TRBV28 and TRBJ2-7, with 9 bases fitting TRBD1. The V segment lost 5 bases and the J segment 2 bases; nucleotides outside the gene matches: 10. This CDR3 is built from 16 residues. Germline CDR1 is MDHEN and CDR2 is SYDVKM. CDR3 sequence reads: CASSPFGTGSTYEQYF. The CDR3 DNA reads TGTGCCAGCAGTCCCTTCGGGACAGGGTCCACCTACGAGCAGTACTTC.